This T cell receptor beta chain is drawn from a study of T cell changes during pregnancy in multiple sclerosis. Deletions cut 2 bases from V and 7 bases from J, with 11 bases between. CDR3 length: 14 amino acids. Germline V gives CDR1 MDHEN, CDR2 SYDVKM. Assay used: immunoSEQ multiplex PCR; TCRdb lists only in-frame clones, some missing. The table records about 96,000 clones, around 92% of them present only once. J is TRBJ1-4 and V is TRBV28; perhaps TRBD1 as D (5 bases). The clonotype comes from a female donor with multiple sclerosis, enrolled in a pregnancy study. This specimen was peripheral blood, taken in the first trimester of pregnancy. The CDR3 DNA reads TGTGCCAGCAGTTTACAGGGTAGGACTGAAAAACTGTTTTTT. Translating gives CASSLQGRTEKLFF.